Detailed here is one T cell receptor (beta chain). Antigen unknown. The healthy adult donors were HIV-negative and reported no recent acute infections or vaccinations. Sequencing was performed with immunoSEQ multiplex PCR; in TCRdb, only in-frame clones are kept and a portion is missing. Of a few million clones in the sample, around nine tenths are singletons; the top ten hold roughly 0.15%. This sample is part of a study of shared clonotypes between healthy human individuals. The germline V and J ends were trimmed by 3 bases and 3 bases, with 9 bases remaining between them. The CDR3 runs to 14 residues. Germline CDR1 MDHEN, CDR2 SYDVKM. General study results and limits: Naive subsets typically showed greater estimated richness than memory subsets.

Specimen: naive CD4+ T cells sorted from blood. Regarding subset: CD45RA+ positively selected. This clonotype was sampled from a man between 18 and 35 years old in good health. This chain joins TRBV28 and TRBJ2-4; D unresolved. CDR3 in DNA: TGTGCCAGCAGTTTTTCAGAGAGCAAAAACATTCAGTACTTC. It specifies CASSFSESKNIQYF.